A single sample is the source of the 3 T cell receptor beta chains below, sequenced in a study of human T cells and chemical hapten exposure. The starting material, unfractionated whole blood, was used for total RNA extraction. From the 5' RACE reads, TCRdb called clonotypes with MiXCR, one entry per CDR3 protein. The sample includes under 150,000 distinct CDR3 sequences, approximately 20% seen only once; the top ten take around 3%. These receptors all come from a human donor in good health.

This clonotype was seen a handful of times. The chain links TRBV5-6 to TRBJ1-5; weak D call: TRBD1 (5 bases). CDR1 and CDR2 (germline): SGHDT, YYEEEE. The CDR3 is 13 residues long. Trimming removed 0 bases from V and 6 bases from J, with 7 bases in between. CDR3 in amino acids: CASSLVGGQPQHF. CDR3 coding DNA: TGTGCCAGCAGCTTGGTGGGGGGTCAGCCCCAGCATTTT.

This clonotype occurred a few times. The genes are TRBV6-6 and TRBJ2-3; TRBD2 agrees at 12 bases. This CDR3 contains 17 residues. J was trimmed by 4 bases and V by 4 bases; bases with no gene match: 9. CDR1 is MNHNY, CDR2 SVGAGI, per germline (reference sequence). CDR3: CASSFWLAGGRADTQYF. The CDR3 DNA reads as TGTGCCAGCAGTTTCTGGCTAGCGGGAGGGCGGGCAGATACGCAGTATTTT.

The chain recombines TRBV12-3 or TRBV12-4 with TRBJ2-7; TRBD1 matches at 10 bases. This CDR3 has 16 residues. J gave up 1 base and V 6 bases, and 9 bases lay outside the gene matches. The CDR3 region is CASRQLTGQGSYEQYF. The CDR3 DNA reads as TGTGCCAGCAGGCAGTTAACGGGACAGGGGTCCTACGAGCAGTACTTC.